Following are 23 T cell receptor beta chains from one sample sequenced in a study of T-cell reconstitution after alpha-beta-depleted transplantation in children. The authors prepared the TCRbeta library with unique molecular identifiers. TCRdb recomputed calls from the PCR reads with MiXCR, one row per CDR3 protein. Altogether 750,000 to 950,000 distinct CDR3 sequences are present, roughly 15% being singletons, with the ten largest covering around 5%. Sequences were derived from PBMCs, mostly from graft donor cells, sampled 360 days after TCRalphabeta/CD19-depleted stem cell transplant. Receptors were obtained from a male patient younger than 18 who had a stem cell transplant for acute lymphoblastic leukemia, so the T cells may come from the graft donor.

The chain joins TRBV29-1 to TRBJ2-1, with 8 bases aligning to TRBD1. V was pared by 4 bases and J by 0 bases, with 14 bases of the junction left unmatched. CDR1 SQVTM and CDR2 ANQGSEA come from the germline V gene. The CDR3 has 18 residues. CDR3 DNA sequence: TGCAGCGTTGCTCCCCGGGACAGGCATTTTGGCTCCTACAATGAGCAGTTCTTC. It yields the protein CSVAPRDRHFGSYNEQFF.

The rearrangement joins TRBV12-3 or TRBV12-4 to TRBJ2-1, with 12 nucleotides matching TRBD2. J gave up 7 bases and V 3 bases, and 7 bases lay outside the gene matches. This CDR3 region has 16 residues. CDR3 amino acids: CASSFYLAGGPNEQFF. Here the CDR3 DNA reads TGTGCCAGCAGTTTCTACCTAGCGGGAGGGCCGAATGAGCAGTTCTTC.

This clonotype has at least ten counts. The chain employs TRBV12-3 or TRBV12-4 and TRBJ2-7; D gene uncertain. The V end lost 4 bases, the J end lost 4 bases, and 14 bases lay between the germline ends. This CDR3 has 14 amino acids. This CDR3 reads CASSSLTAPYEQYF. CDR3 nucleotides: TGTGCCAGCAGTTCCCTTACCGCCCCTTACGAGCAGTACTTC.

This clonotype was detected ten times or more. The chain couples TRBV5-1 to TRBJ2-7, with D unresolved. Trimming took 0 bases from V and 3 from J, leaving 13 bases between them. CDR3 length equals 15 residues. Looked up from germline, CDR1 is SGHRS and CDR2 is YFSETQ. CDR3 in amino acids: CASSLGLGTDYEQYF. The CDR3 nucleotides are TGCGCCAGCAGCTTGGGACTGGGAACAGACTACGAGCAGTACTTC.

This clonotype was counted a few times. The chain links TRBV30 to TRBJ1-6; no reliable D call. V was shortened by 3 bases and J by 7 bases, with 10 bases between the two germline ends. This CDR3 has 13 amino acids. Germline V gene data show CDR1 as GTSNPN and CDR2 as SVGIG (reference sequence). Written as DNA, the CDR3 is TGTGCCTGGAGAAAGGTCAGCAATTCACCCCTCCACTTT. Its protein is CAWRKVSNSPLHF.

This clonotype has a handful of counts. This rearrangement joins TRBV20-1 to TRBJ1-2; TRBD1 might be the D (5 bases). CDR1 and CDR2 (germline): DFQATT, SNEGSKA (reference sequence). With 6 bases removed from V and 2 bases from J, the gap between germline ends came to 10 bases. CDR3 size: 12 residues. In DNA form, the CDR3 reads TGCAGTGCCGCCGGGGGGAACTATGGCTACACCTTC. Translated, it gives CSAAGGNYGYTF.

This clonotype has more than one count but fewer than ten. The V gene is TRBV25-1, the J gene TRBJ1-3; TRBD1 agrees at 9 bases. This CDR3 contains 14 residues. The germline gives CDR1 MGHDK, CDR2 SYGVNS. V shed 7 bases and J 4 bases; nucleotides not matched to a gene: 5. The CDR3 DNA reads TGTGCCAGCACCCAGACAGGGGGAGGAAACACCATATATTTT. Residues: CASTQTGGGNTIYF.

Here the CDR3 DNA reads TGTGCCAGCAGCCAAGTCCTTCGATTACTAGCGGGAGGGAGCTCCTACGAGCAGTACTTC. Its protein product is CASSQVLRLLAGGSSYEQYF. V is TRBV3-1 and J is TRBJ2-7; 13 bases are a match to TRBD2. V was pared by 1 base and J by 0 bases, with 12 bases of the junction left unmatched. The V gene's germline CDR1 is LGHDT and CDR2 YNNKEL (reference sequence). The CDR3 has 20 residues.

This clonotype was seen more than once but under ten times. This chain connects TRBV12-3 or TRBV12-4 to TRBJ2-7, with 8 nucleotides matching TRBD1. The CDR3 extends over 15 amino acids. The junction had 5 bases not matched to a gene; V was cut back by 2 bases and J by 2 bases. DNA of the CDR3: TGTGCCAGCAGTTTACGACAGGGGTTCCCCTACGAGCAGTACTTC. It specifies CASSLRQGFPYEQYF.

This chain joins TRBV7-2 and TRBJ2-5, with TRBD2 identical over 8 bases. There are 13 residues in the CDR3. With 5 bases clipped from V and 5 bases from J, the junction kept 4 bases outside the gene matches. In germline, CDR1 is SGHTA, CDR2 FQGNSA. DNA for the CDR3: TGTGCCAGCAGCGGGACTAGACGGGAGACCCAGTACTTC. Its protein is CASSGTRRETQYF.

This clonotype was observed a few times. CDR3 sequence reads: CASSPPGTGMSWQFF. The CDR3 nucleotides read TGTGCCAGCAGCCCTCCAGGGACAGGGATGTCTTGGCAGTTCTTC. V is TRBV4-2 and J is TRBJ2-1; 9 nucleotides line up with TRBD1. V lost 4 bases to trimming and J lost 12 bases; unmatched junction nucleotides: 13. The CDR3 runs 15 residues. Germline V gives CDR1 LGHNA, CDR2 YNFKEQ.

This clonotype was seen a few times. CDR3 loop: CARKQGFFGTDTQYF. CDR3 in DNA: TGTGCCAGAAAACAGGGTTTTTTCGGCACAGATACGCAGTATTTT. J is TRBJ2-3 and V is TRBV2; a weak D match, TRBD1 (6 bases). The germline V gene has CDR1 SNHLY and CDR2 FYNNEI. The ends were cut back, 9 bases at V and 1 base at J, with 17 bases in the middle. CDR3 length equals 15 residues.

The chain carries TRBV20-1 and TRBJ2-1; D possibly corresponds to TRBD1 (6 bases). The CDR3 covers 12 residues. Per germline, CDR1 DFQATT and CDR2 SNEGSKA (reference sequence). V was cut by 0 bases and J by 10 bases, with 10 bases left in between. Here the CDR3 DNA reads TGCAGTGCTAGAGATTGGGGGCCGGAGCAGTTCTTC. Translating gives CSARDWGPEQFF.

This clonotype was seen a handful of times. The chain carries TRBV5-1 and TRBJ1-5; D not certain. The germline V gene has CDR1 SGHRS and CDR2 YFSETQ. This CDR3 has 14 residues. V was pared by 4 bases and J by 6 bases, with 14 bases between. The DNA for the CDR3 is TGCGCCAGCAGCCTAGGGCCCGCGAGTCAGCCCCAGCATTTT. The encoded protein is CASSLGPASQPQHF. Supplemented by reference TRBV5-1 and TRBJ1-5, the full variable domain reads KAGVTQTPRYLIKTRGQQVTLSCSPISGHRSVSWYQQTPGQGLQFLFEYFSETQRNKGNFPGRFSGRQFSNSRSEMNVSTLELGDSALYLCASSLGPASQPQHFGDGTRLSIL.

The sample holds many counts of this clonotype. CDR3 sequence (DNA): TGCAGTGCTAGCCCCCCGGTCCATGAGCAGTTCTTC. Residues: CSASPPVHEQFF. The chain recombines TRBV20-1 with TRBJ2-1; no reliable D call. The CDR3 extends over 12 amino acids. In germline, CDR1 is DFQATT, CDR2 SNEGSKA (reference sequence). Trimming left V 3 bases short and J 8 bases short, with 11 bases between.

The chain joins TRBV5-4 to TRBJ2-7; D gene ambiguous. The CDR3 spans 14 residues. Germline values: CDR1 SGHNT, CDR2 YYREEE (reference sequence). Trimming took off 4 bases at V and 4 bases at J, with 15 bases between the two ends. The CDR3 DNA reads as TGTGCCAGCAGCCAGAATTTAGCAGCTTACGAGCAGTACTTC. Translated: CASSQNLAAYEQYF.

This clonotype was recorded a few times. The gene calls are TRBV3-1 and TRBJ2-5, with D tentatively TRBD1 (5 bases). Germline CDR1 LGHDT, CDR2 YNNKEL (reference sequence). This CDR3 is 15 amino acids long. The germline V and J ends were trimmed by 0 bases and 5 bases, with 13 bases remaining between them. This chain's CDR3 is CASSQEVARQETQYF. The CDR3 DNA sequence: TGTGCCAGCAGCCAAGAAGTCGCGAGACAGGAGACCCAGTACTTC.

Here the CDR3 DNA reads TGCGCCAGCAGAGAGCCTGTGCAGCGGGGTCTCAACTATGGCTACACCTTC. Protein product: CASREPVQRGLNYGYTF. This chain links TRBV4-1 with TRBJ1-2; D is ambiguous. Per the germline V gene, CDR1 is MGHRA and CDR2 is YSYEKL. The CDR3 consists of 17 residues. The V end was cut by 6 bases, the J end by 2 bases, with 22 bases between.

V gene TRBV24-1 combines with J gene TRBJ2-4; perhaps TRBD1 as D (5 bases). The CDR3 covers 15 residues. Germline values: CDR1 KGHDR, CDR2 SFDVKD. Deletions cut 4 bases from V and 0 bases from J, with 9 bases between. The CDR3, as DNA: TGTGCCACCAGTGAAACAGGCCTAGCCAAAAACATTCAGTACTTC. It codes for CATSETGLAKNIQYF.

The chain uses TRBV27 and TRBJ1-5; D unresolved. The CDR3 runs 12 residues. Trimming removed 6 bases from V and 3 bases from J, with 6 bases in between. The germline CDR1 and CDR2 sequences are MNHEY and SMNVEV (reference sequence). CDR3 coding DNA: TGTGCCAGCAGGTCAATCAATCAGCCCCAGCATTTT. Amino acids: CASRSINQPQHF.

A note on this clonotype: One end of the junction fails to match germline, which may point to a read error. The V call is TRBV3-1, the J call TRBJ2-1, with 9 positions matching TRBD2. This CDR3 has 17 residues. From germline, CDR1 is LGHDT and CDR2 YNNKEL (reference sequence). The DNA of the CDR3 is TGTGCCAGCTGCCAATCGCCACTGGGACTAGCCGTCTATGAGCAGTTCTTC. Encoded protein: CASCQSPLGLAVYEQFF.

The sample holds a few counts of this clonotype. The chain joins TRBV5-1 to TRBJ1-2; no clear D gene. The CDR3 runs to 15 residues. Trimming stripped 5 bases from V and 2 bases from J, with 16 bases between. The germline CDR1 and CDR2 sequences are SGHRS and YFSETQ. CDR3 sequence reads: CASSLVVTPNYGYTF. DNA for the CDR3: TGCGCCAGCAGTCTTGTCGTGACACCAAACTATGGCTACACCTTC.

This clonotype was observed many times. This chain uses TRBV12-3 or TRBV12-4 with TRBJ2-1; no clear D. The CDR3 runs to 13 residues. V lost 5 bases and J 5 bases, leaving 10 bases between the germline ends. The CDR3 coding sequence is TGTGCCAGCAGTCCCGTGGGAAACAATGAGCAGTTCTTC. Its translation: CASSPVGNNEQFF.